The next 19 T cell receptor beta chains were all read from a single sample in a study of control samples from healthy donors and cancer patients. Here immunoSEQ multiplex PCR was the method, and the copy in TCRdb shows in-frame clones only, minus some. In the table there are about 51,000 clones, 88% of which are singletons. Sequences were obtained from PBMCs. All receptors derive from a man aged 45-65 years with head and neck cancer.

A single count supports this clone. V gene TRBV5-4 combines with J gene TRBJ1-6; D is undetermined. CDR3 size: 12 residues. The germline V gene has CDR1 SGHNT and CDR2 YYREEE (reference sequence). Trimming cost V 0 bases and J 7 bases, with 2 bases left between them. The CDR3 here is CASSLGNSPLHF. DNA of the CDR3: TGTGCCAGCAGCTTGGGGAATTCACCCCTCCACTTT.

The chain links TRBV30 to TRBJ1-1; D gene uncertain. This CDR3 is built from 15 residues. CDR1 is GTSNPN and CDR2 is SVGIG in the germline V gene (reference sequence). V was clipped by 0 bases and J by 3 bases, with 14 bases between them. The CDR3 coding sequence is TGTGCCTGGAGTGTATACTATGATGGGGACACTGAAGCTTTCTTT. This gives the protein CAWSVYYDGDTEAFF.

This rearrangement joins TRBV18 to TRBJ1-3; 9 nucleotides match TRBD1. The CDR3 length is 19 residues. Looked up from germline, CDR1 is KGHSH and CDR2 is LQKENI. Unmatched junction bases numbered 12, after V lost 3 bases and J lost 0 bases. The CDR3 bases are TGTGCCAGCTCACCCCTCGGGACAGGGAGCGCTAACTCTGGAAACACCATATATTTT. Its translation is CASSPLGTGSANSGNTIYF.

The V and J genes are TRBV7-3 and TRBJ2-3; D is unclear. Germline CDR1 SGHTA, CDR2 FQGTGA. This CDR3 has 12 amino acids. The V end was cut by 5 bases, the J end by 4 bases, with 7 bases between. The CDR3 sequence: CASSLGADTQYF. The CDR3 DNA reads TGTGCCAGCAGCCTTGGGGCAGATACGCAGTATTTT.

The V and J genes are TRBV18 and TRBJ2-3; the D is unclear. Germline CDR1 KGHSH, CDR2 LQKENI. The germline V and J ends were trimmed by 3 bases and 2 bases, with 9 bases remaining between them. The CDR3 length is 14 residues. CDR3 sequence: CASSPKGNTDTQYF. CDR3 nucleotide sequence: TGTGCCAGCTCACCGAAAGGAAACACAGATACGCAGTATTTT. Filled out from reference TRBV18 and TRBJ2-3, the complete variable domain reads NAGVMQNPRHLVRRRGQEARLRCSPMKGHSHVYWYRQLPEEGLKFMVYLQKENIIDESGMPKERFSAEFPKEGPSILRIQQVVRGDSAAYFCASSPKGNTDTQYFGPGTRLTVL.

The gene calls are TRBV27 and TRBJ2-7; TRBD2 matches at 8 bases. The length of the CDR3 is 14 residues. The germline CDR1 and CDR2 sequences are MNHEY and SMNVEV (reference sequence). V shed 9 bases and J 2 bases; nucleotides not matched to a gene: 9. This CDR3 is CASHTSGNPYEQYF. The CDR3 DNA sequence: TGTGCCAGTCATACTAGCGGCAACCCCTACGAGCAGTACTTC.

The rearrangement joins TRBV5-1 to TRBJ2-7; unclear D gene. Between the trimmed V and J ends, which lost 0 bases and 7 bases, there was a span of 5 bases. CDR1 is SGHRS and CDR2 is YFSETQ in the germline V gene. CDR3 length equals 11 residues. The CDR3 here is CASSLESEQYF. The DNA for the CDR3 is TGCGCCAGCAGCTTGGAATCAGAGCAGTACTTC.

This rearrangement joins TRBV5-1 to TRBJ1-2; D not certain. CDR1 and CDR2 from the germline V gene are SGHRS and YFSETQ. The CDR3 runs to 13 residues. V lost 1 base to trimming and J lost 3 bases, with 7 bases between them. The CDR3 sequence: CASSLHLDYGYTF. In DNA, the CDR3 is TGCGCCAGCAGCTTGCATTTGGACTATGGCTACACCTTC.

This sequence joins TRBV10-2 and TRBJ2-1; the D is unclear. Trimming pared 3 bases from V and 3 bases from J, leaving 3 bases between. The CDR3 consists of 12 residues. From germline, CDR1 is WSHSY and CDR2 SAAADI. The CDR3 DNA reads TGCGCCAGCAGTGATTTCTACAATGAGCAGTTCTTC. It codes for CASSDFYNEQFF.

This chain links TRBV28 with TRBJ1-2; TRBD1 matches at 11 bases. Germline V gene sequence: CDR1 MDHEN, CDR2 SYDVKM. The CDR3 sequence is 16 residues long. The J segment lost 4 bases and the V segment lost 4 bases, leaving 8 bases of the junction unmatched. CDR3 amino acids: CASSSGQGAGSYGYTF. CDR3 coding DNA: TGTGCCAGCAGTTCAGGACAGGGGGCGGGCTCCTATGGCTACACCTTC.

V usage is TRBV11-2 and J usage is TRBJ1-5; TRBD1 might be the D (5 bases). This CDR3 comprises 15 residues. Germline CDR1 reads SGHAT; CDR2 reads FQNNGV. V was cut by 5 bases and J by 3 bases, with 14 bases left in between. Here the CDR3 DNA reads TGTGCCAGCAGCCCCACCGACAGTTTCAATCAGCCCCAGCATTTT. Amino acid sequence: CASSPTDSFNQPQHF.

This clone was seen a handful of times. The chain has TRBV4-1 and TRBJ2-1; 9 nucleotides line up with TRBD1. Germline V gene lookup returns CDR1 MGHRA and CDR2 YSYEKL. The CDR3 sequence is 17 residues long. V lost 0 bases, J lost 4 bases, and 7 bases stayed unmatched. CDR3 sequence reads: CASSQDHDRGGYNEQFF. The CDR3 coding sequence is TGCGCCAGCAGCCAAGATCACGACAGGGGGGGTTACAATGAGCAGTTCTTC.

The V gene is TRBV4-2, the J gene TRBJ1-4; D gene uncertain. Germline CDR1 reads LGHNA; CDR2 reads YNFKEQ. The CDR3 has 16 amino acids. Trimming took off 1 base at V and 5 bases at J, with 14 bases between the two ends. Here the CDR3 reads CASSQVVAGSNEKLFF. CDR3 in DNA: TGTGCCAGCAGCCAAGTCGTAGCGGGATCCAATGAAAAACTGTTTTTT.

This chain uses TRBV16 with TRBJ2-1, with D uncertain. The germline V and J ends were trimmed by 0 bases and 5 bases, with 5 bases remaining between them. The CDR3 sequence is 13 residues long. Per germline, CDR1 KGHSY and CDR2 FQNENV. The DNA of the CDR3 is TGTGCCAGCAGCCAATCGGGCCACAATGAGCAGTTCTTC. This codes for CASSQSGHNEQFF.

This clone was observed a handful of times. The chain has TRBV5-4 and TRBJ2-7; possibly TRBD1 or TRBD2 for D (5 bases each). Between the trimmed V and J ends, which lost 2 bases and 10 bases, there was a span of 13 bases. The CDR3 contains 12 residues. Germline V gene sequence: CDR1 SGHNT, CDR2 YYREEE (reference sequence). The CDR3 DNA follows: TGTGCCAGCAGCTTTGGGACGGACGGACAGTACTTC. This codes for CASSFGTDGQYF.

This chain connects TRBV10-1 to TRBJ2-1, with 8 bases matching TRBD1. The CDR3 contains 15 residues. Germline V gives CDR1 WNHNN, CDR2 SYGVQD (reference sequence). The J segment lost 1 base and the V segment lost 6 bases, leaving 5 bases of the junction unmatched. CDR3 nucleotides: TGCGCCAGCAGGGCCGACAGGGGATCCTACAATGAGCAGTTCTTC. Protein: CASRADRGSYNEQFF.

This chain joins TRBV28 and TRBJ2-6, with 10 bases matching TRBD1. V lost 6 bases and J lost 1; bases outside the gene matches: 12. Germline assignment: CDR1 MDHEN and CDR2 SYDVKM. This CDR3 contains 19 residues. The CDR3 DNA is TGTGCCAGCAGGGCTTCCGACAGGGGGCGAAGGTCTGGGGCCAACGTCCTGACTTTC. Encoded protein: CASRASDRGRRSGANVLTF.

The J gene is TRBJ2-1, the V gene TRBV7-6, with 7 nucleotides matching TRBD2. Germline CDR1 reads SGHVS; CDR2 reads FNYEAQ. The ends lost 2 bases at V and 0 bases at J; junction bases unmatched: 7. There are 17 residues in the CDR3. DNA for the CDR3: TGTGCCAGCAGCTTATCGCCGGGCGGGAGCTCCTACAATGAGCAGTTCTTC. Translation: CASSLSPGGSSYNEQFF.

This chain joins TRBV10-1 and TRBJ2-3; maybe TRBD2 (6 bases). This CDR3 region has 16 residues. V dropped 10 bases and J dropped 5 bases, with 25 bases sitting between them. Germline lookup yields CDR1 WNHNN and CDR2 SYGVQD (reference sequence). The CDR3 DNA sequence: TGCGCCACCTCCCTGTCGACTAGTACGGTTCGAGATACGCAGTATTTT. Encoded protein: CATSLSTSTVRDTQYF.